These 32 T cell receptor beta chains came from one sample sequenced in a study of patients and donors after allogeneic stem cell transplantation. TCRdb ran MiXCR on the RT-PCR reads and lists one entry per CDR3 protein. The sample includes about 210,000 distinct CDR3 sequences, 35% to 45% of them seen just once. The sequencing sample was made of blood, either unsorted or a sorted T cell fraction (not recorded which). These receptors originate from a human donor who was either an allogeneic HSCT recipient or a stem cell or donor lymphocyte infusion donor (not recorded which). It is not recorded whose cells these are; they may come from a transplant donor.

V and J are TRBV2 and TRBJ1-2, with 9 bases identical to TRBD1. Germline CDR1 SNHLY, CDR2 FYNNEI. V dropped 2 bases and J dropped 1; count of bases not matched to a gene: 2. The CDR3 extends over 15 amino acids. This CDR3 is CASSEPGQGNYGYTF. The CDR3 nucleotides read TGTGCCAGCAGTGAACCGGGACAGGGTAACTATGGCTACACCTTC.

The chain is built from TRBV12-3 or TRBV12-4 and TRBJ1-4; a possible D gene is TRBD1 (5 bases). V was clipped by 5 bases and J by 3 bases, with 16 bases between them. The CDR3 totals 16 residues. The CDR3 region is CASSPKWRGPNEKLFF. Here the CDR3 DNA reads TGTGCCAGCAGTCCTAAGTGGAGGGGTCCTAATGAAAAACTGTTTTTT.

The chain links TRBV12-3 or TRBV12-4 to TRBJ1-2; tentatively, D is TRBD1 (5 bases). The CDR3 sequence is 16 residues long. The V and J ends lost 0 bases and 2 bases respectively, with 13 bases between them. The CDR3 DNA reads TGTGCCAGCAGTTTAGCGCTTAAGGGGACGAACTATGGCTACACCTTC. Amino acids: CASSLALKGTNYGYTF.

CDR3 in amino acids: CASSAETGTYGYTF. The CDR3 bases are TGTGCCAGCAGTGCCGAGACAGGGACTTATGGCTACACCTTC. This chain joins TRBV2 and TRBJ1-2, with 7 bases identical to TRBD1. With V trimmed by 4 bases and J by 5 bases, 7 bases remained unmatched. The CDR3 consists of 14 residues. Germline CDR1 reads SNHLY; CDR2 reads FYNNEI.

The rearrangement links TRBV27 to TRBJ2-1; 7 bases match TRBD2. V lost 2 bases to trimming and J lost 9 bases; unmatched junction nucleotides: 7. This CDR3 is built from 14 residues. In germline, CDR1 is MNHEY, CDR2 SMNVEV (reference sequence). The CDR3 is CASSLKRGLGEQFF. Here the CDR3 DNA reads TGTGCCAGCAGTTTAAAGCGGGGTTTAGGTGAGCAGTTCTTC.

This clonotype was seen only a few times. The chain carries TRBV12-3 or TRBV12-4 and TRBJ2-6; D gene ambiguous. V was cut by 0 bases and J by 0 bases, with 3 bases left in between. The CDR3 is 15 residues long. DNA of the CDR3: TGTGCCAGCAGTTTAGCTGGCTCTGGGGCCAACGTCCTGACTTTC. Translating it yields CASSLAGSGANVLTF.

The sample holds one count of this clonotype. The V gene is TRBV5-1, the J gene TRBJ1-2, with D unclear. The V and J ends lost 4 bases and 4 bases respectively, with 14 bases between them. CDR1 SGHRS and CDR2 YFSETQ come from the germline V gene. This CDR3 contains 14 residues. The CDR3 DNA sequence: TGCGCCAGCAGCCGTGACAAGGGCCCCTATGGCTACACCTTC. This translates into CASSRDKGPYGYTF.

This clonotype was seen only a few times. The rearrangement joins TRBV6-5 to TRBJ1-1, with 7 bases that match TRBD1. CDR1 and CDR2 (germline): MNHEY, SVGAGI. The CDR3 is 15 residues long. Trimming at V came to 0 bases and at J to 0 bases, leaving 1 base not matched to a gene. The CDR3 DNA reads TGTGCCAGCAGTTACTCCACAGGGGTGAACACTGAAGCTTTCTTT. This gives the protein CASSYSTGVNTEAFF.

The rearrangement links TRBV5-1 to TRBJ2-3; no firm D call. V was clipped by 3 bases and J by 6 bases, with 8 bases between them. The CDR3 length is 12 residues. Germline CDR1 reads SGHRS; CDR2 reads YFSETQ. CDR3 amino acids: CASSSPADTQYF. CDR3 nucleotides: TGCGCCAGCAGCTCGCCAGCCGATACGCAGTATTTT.

A few counts support this clonotype. The V call is TRBV15, the J call TRBJ2-6; no firm D call. Germline V CDR1 and CDR2: LNHNV, YYDKDF (reference sequence). The CDR3 extends over 17 amino acids. V was clipped by 0 bases and J by 0 bases, with 9 bases between them. The DNA of the CDR3 is TGTGCCACCAGCAGAGAACCAGCGTTCTCTGGGGCCAACGTCCTGACTTTC. Protein product: CATSREPAFSGANVLTF.

This chain uses TRBV5-5 with TRBJ2-1; 11 bases align to TRBD2. CDR1 is SGHKS and CDR2 is YYEKEE in the germline V gene (reference sequence). The CDR3 has 14 residues. The trim removed 4 bases at V and 9 bases at J, leaving 6 bases unmatched. The CDR3 DNA is TGTGCCAGCAGCGGACCGGGACTAGCGGCTGAGCAGTTCTTC. Residues: CASSGPGLAAEQFF.

The genes are TRBV5-1 and TRBJ1-6; D perhaps matches TRBD1 (6 bases). The CDR3 covers 15 residues. The germline V gene has CDR1 SGHRS and CDR2 YFSETQ. The ends were cut back, 3 bases at V and 5 bases at J, with 12 bases in the middle. CDR3 residues: CASSSRQVNNSPLHF. The CDR3 nucleotides read TGCGCCAGCAGCTCCAGACAGGTGAATAATTCACCCCTCCACTTT. The full variable domain, in which reference TRBV5-1 and TRBJ1-6 provide the parts outside the CDR3, is KAGVTQTPRYLIKTRGQQVTLSCSPISGHRSVSWYQQTPGQGLQFLFEYFSETQRNKGNFPGRFSGRQFSNSRSEMNVSTLELGDSALYLCASSSRQVNNSPLHFGNGTRLTVT.

The chain employs TRBV29-1 and TRBJ2-5; D remains unclear. The germline CDR1 and CDR2 sequences are SQVTM and ANQGSEA. V gave up 2 bases and J gave up 7 bases, with 5 bases separating them. The CDR3 covers 10 residues. CDR3 in DNA: TGCAGCGTTGAATTTGGGACCCAGTACTTC. Residues: CSVEFGTQYF. The entire variable domain, with the rest obtained from reference TRBV29-1 and TRBJ2-5, is as follows: SAVISQKPSRDICQRGTSLTIQCQVDSQVTMMFWYRQQPGQSLTLIATANQGSEATYESGFVIDKFPISRPNLTFSTLTVSNMSPEDSSIYLCSVEFGTQYFGPGTRLLVL.

This chain uses TRBV10-3 with TRBJ2-3; D is unclear. From germline, CDR1 is ENHRY and CDR2 SYGVKD. V was cut by 6 bases and J by 6 bases, with 16 bases left in between. The CDR3 is made up of 14 amino acids. CDR3 loop: CAIRGSTVGDTQYF. The CDR3 DNA follows: TGTGCCATCAGGGGATCCACTGTAGGGGATACGCAGTATTTT.

V and J are TRBV4-2 and TRBJ2-2; D possibly corresponds to TRBD2 (6 bases). CDR1 LGHNA and CDR2 YNFKEQ come from the germline V gene. CDR3 size: 16 residues. V lost 5 bases, J lost 3 bases, and 16 bases lay in between. CDR3 region: CASSNRASAYTGELFF. In DNA form, the CDR3 reads TGTGCCAGCAGCAACCGGGCTAGCGCCTACACCGGGGAGCTGTTTTTT.

A few counts support this clonotype. V and J are TRBV20-1 and TRBJ1-1; D is unresolved. The V end was cut by 3 bases, the J end by 2 bases, with 19 bases between. The CDR3 has 16 residues. Germline CDR1 reads DFQATT; CDR2 reads SNEGSKA (reference sequence). The CDR3 nucleotides read TGCAGTGCTAGGGTTTTTGGACCGTCAAGAAACACTGAAGCTTTCTTT. The encoded protein is CSARVFGPSRNTEAFF.

This CDR3 is CASSPHLGIGYGYTF. CDR3 bases: TGCGCCAGCAGCCCCCACCTGGGAATCGGCTATGGCTACACCTTC. The chain is built from TRBV5-1 and TRBJ1-2; no firm D call. Germline-derived CDR1 and CDR2 are SGHRS and YFSETQ. V was shortened by 4 bases and J by 4 bases, with 17 bases between the two germline ends. The CDR3 extends over 15 amino acids.

This clonotype was observed a few times. This chain connects TRBV11-2 to TRBJ1-2; the match to TRBD1 covers 7 bases. With V trimmed by 5 bases and J by 1 base, 7 bases remained unmatched. The CDR3 consists of 15 residues. CDR1 and CDR2 (germline): SGHAT, FQNNGV. Here the CDR3 reads CASSPPGQNNYGYTF. CDR3 DNA sequence: TGTGCCAGCAGCCCCCCGGGACAGAATAACTATGGCTACACCTTC.

The rearrangement joins TRBV6-5 to TRBJ2-7, with D possibly TRBD1 on 5 matching bases. The V gene's germline CDR1 is MNHEY and CDR2 SVGAGI. CDR3 length: 15 residues. V lost 2 bases to trimming and J lost 6 bases, with 17 bases between them. CDR3 DNA: TGTGCCAGCAGTTACACAGGAGTACCACGGGCCGAGCAGTACTTC. Amino acids: CASSYTGVPRAEQYF.

The rearrangement links TRBV7-9 to TRBJ2-1; D gene uncertain. This CDR3 comprises 15 residues. The V gene lost 6 bases and the J gene lost 2 bases, with 14 bases spanning the gap. The V gene's germline CDR1 is SEHNR and CDR2 FQNEAQ (reference sequence). The CDR3 nucleotides are TGTGCCAGCAGGACCCCGGAAGGGACCTACAATGAGCAGTTCTTC. This codes for CASRTPEGTYNEQFF.

V and J are TRBV18 and TRBJ1-3; D might be TRBD1 (5 bases). Germline-derived CDR1 and CDR2 are KGHSH and LQKENI. The CDR3 totals 15 residues. V lost 3 bases, J lost 0 bases, and 9 bases lay in between. For the CDR3, the DNA is TGTGCCAGCTCACCCAATGACAGCTCTGGAAACACCATATATTTT. This gives the protein CASSPNDSSGNTIYF.

The chain joins TRBV5-6 to TRBJ2-3; no clear D gene. Germline V gene data show CDR1 as SGHDT and CDR2 as YYEEEE. This CDR3 is 15 amino acids long. The V end was cut by 0 bases, the J end by 2 bases, with 10 bases between. The CDR3 region is CASSLVATFTDTQYF. CDR3 sequence (DNA): TGTGCCAGCAGCTTGGTCGCGACTTTCACAGATACGCAGTATTTT.

This clonotype turned up a few times. The V gene is TRBV18, the J gene TRBJ1-2; possible D gene TRBD1, 6 bases. Germline-derived CDR1 and CDR2 are KGHSH and LQKENI. CDR3 size: 14 residues. V was trimmed by 3 bases and J by 5 bases, leaving 13 bases between them. DNA for the CDR3: TGTGCCAGCTCACCGACTCGGGACACTTATGGCTACACCTTC. Its protein product is CASSPTRDTYGYTF.

The V gene is TRBV3-1, the J gene TRBJ2-7; a weak D match, TRBD2 (5 bases). Trimming took off 3 bases at V and 0 bases at J, with 12 bases between the two ends. There are 15 residues in the CDR3. The germline CDR1 and CDR2 sequences are LGHDT and YNNKEL (reference sequence). CDR3 nucleotide sequence: TGTGCCAGCAGCCACGACGGACTGAACTCCTACGAGCAGTACTTC. It specifies CASSHDGLNSYEQYF.

The chain carries TRBV6-1 and TRBJ1-4, with D unclear. The CDR3 covers 15 residues. CDR1 is MNHNS and CDR2 is SASEGT in the germline V gene. V was cut by 0 bases and J by 2 bases, with 7 bases left in between. CDR3 DNA sequence: TGTGCCAGCAGTGAAGCGCTCGTGACTAATGAAAAACTGTTTTTT. Translated: CASSEALVTNEKLFF.

The chain uses TRBV6-1 and TRBJ1-6, with TRBD1 as a possible D gene (6 bases). Trimming left V 2 bases short and J 2 bases short, with 10 bases between. Germline CDR1 reads MNHNS; CDR2 reads SASEGT. CDR3 length: 16 residues. The CDR3 sequence is CASSESAGAYNSPLHF. For the CDR3, the DNA is TGTGCCAGCAGTGAATCGGCAGGGGCCTATAATTCACCCCTCCACTTT.

This chain connects TRBV10-3 to TRBJ1-5; TRBD1 matches at 8 bases. CDR1 ENHRY and CDR2 SYGVKD come from the germline V gene. The trim removed 10 bases at V and 3 bases at J, leaving 8 bases unmatched. This CDR3 is built from 14 residues. In DNA, the CDR3 is TGTGCCACCGACGGACAGGGCGACAATCAGCCCCAGCATTTT. Protein: CATDGQGDNQPQHF.

This clonotype was seen a few times. The chain carries TRBV20-1 and TRBJ2-1; unclear D gene. This CDR3 comprises 15 residues. Looked up from germline, CDR1 is DFQATT and CDR2 is SNEGSKA (reference sequence). V was trimmed by 2 bases and J by 3 bases, leaving 14 bases between them. In nucleotides, the CDR3 is TGCAGTGCTAGATCGGTCGCCGACGTCTACAATGAGCAGTTCTTC. Amino acids: CSARSVADVYNEQFF.

The chain couples TRBV5-1 to TRBJ1-5; 10 bases are shared with TRBD1. CDR3 size: 13 residues. Germline CDR1 reads SGHRS; CDR2 reads YFSETQ. With V trimmed by 4 bases and J by 6 bases, 1 base remained unmatched. The CDR3 nucleotides read TGCGCCAGCAGCGGGGACAGGGGTCAGCCCCAGCATTTT. It codes for CASSGDRGQPQHF.

The chain recombines TRBV21-1 with TRBJ2-3. TRBV21-1 counts as a pseudogene. The CDR3 sequence is 9 residues long. The CDR3 nucleotides are TGTGCCAACCAAGATACGCAGTATTTT. Its translation: CANQDTQYF.

V is TRBV3-1 and J is TRBJ1-5; tentatively, D is TRBD1 (6 bases). CDR3 length: 15 amino acids. The ends were cut back, 5 bases at V and 1 base at J, with 12 bases in the middle. Germline V gene lookup returns CDR1 LGHDT and CDR2 YNNKEL (reference sequence). The CDR3 loop is CASSSQGISNQPQHF. The CDR3 coding sequence is TGTGCCAGCAGCTCGCAGGGGATAAGCAATCAGCCCCAGCATTTT.

V gene TRBV7-9 combines with J gene TRBJ1-1, with TRBD1 matching over 7 bases. Germline lookup yields CDR1 SEHNR and CDR2 FQNEAQ (reference sequence). Germline trimming cut 1 base from V and 4 bases from J; bases unmatched to any gene: 9. This CDR3 region has 16 residues. The DNA for the CDR3 is TGTGCCAGCAGCTTAGGACAGGGTCGAGAAACCACTGAAGCTTTCTTT. It codes for CASSLGQGRETTEAFF.